This record looks at one TCR beta chain sequence and its context. Its antigen is not known. A read error may account for a junction end that differs from germline. The data stem from a study of blood T cells in healthy people across ages. Study findings and constraints: Per million T cells, TCR beta diversity dropped roughly linearly as age increased.

Those donating, healthy Caucasian individuals from Russia, were aged 6 to 90. CDR3 length: 12 residues. Primers used in a second PCR of roughly 6 to 11 cycles were a sample-barcoded 5' primer and a J-beta primer mix. Each cDNA molecule was tagged by a template-switch adaptor with 12 random nucleotides. TCRdb recomputed calls from the 5' RACE reads with MiXCR, one row per CDR3 protein. This repertoire shows under 800,000 distinct CDR3 sequences, approximately 21% found once; its top ten account for roughly 3.4%. The genes are TRBV12-3 or TRBV12-4 and TRBJ2-1, with a weak D call TRBD2 (5 bases). The TCR was taken from a man aged 65-85 years in good health. Material: blood. The CDR3 protein is CASSPDRETQHF. As DNA, the CDR3 is TGTGCCAGCAGTCCCGATAGGGAGACCCAGCACTTC.